This T cell receptor (beta chain) derives from a study of molecular identifiers for immune sequencing clone quantification. Study results and caveats: In CMV-specific effectors, clones above 20 copies held over 98% of molecules; naive, under 1%. Identical TCR molecules that share a barcode could lead to an underestimation of highly expanded clone sizes.

CD8+CD4-CCR7+CD45RA+ cells were sorted as naive CD8 T cells. As concerns this clonotype: Its target is unknown.

Previously reported methods and listed TCR primers produced the bulk TCR libraries. In TCRdb, the PCR reads were re-called with MiXCR into one record per CDR3 protein. The data contain about 330,000 distinct CDR3 sequences, under 25% of them singletons. Germline values: CDR1 GTSNPN, CDR2 SVGIG (reference sequence). This CDR3 comprises 13 residues. Trimming pared 1 base from V and 9 bases from J, leaving 16 bases between. The chain carries TRBV30 and TRBJ2-7; the D call may be TRBD1 or TRBD2 (5 bases each). The sequencing input was naive CD8+ T cells from blood, with Jurkat cell RNA spiked in. Subset described: FACS-sorted CD8+CD4-CCR7+CD45RA+ naive T cells. This receptor was obtained from a human donor in good health. Some libraries in this study had Jurkat cell RNA spiked in. The CDR3 DNA sequence: TGTGCCTGGAGTGGGGGACCGGCCGTCGGGCAGTACTTC. Protein: CAWSGGPAVGQYF. The entire variable domain, with the rest obtained from reference TRBV30 and TRBJ2-7, is as follows: SQTIHQWPATLVQPVGSPLSLECTVEGTSNPNLYWYRQAAGRGLQLLFYSVGIGQISSEVPQNLSASRPQDRQFILSSKKLLLSDSGFYLCAWSGGPAVGQYFGPGTRLTVT.